This T cell receptor beta chain was observed in a study of blood T cell repertoires in COVID-19. Assay used: immunoSEQ multiplex PCR; TCRdb lists only in-frame clones, some missing. The table includes 88,000 or so clones, over 75% detected once. V was pared by 3 bases and J by 9 bases, with 9 bases between. The CDR3 is made up of 12 amino acids. The germline gives CDR1 LNHDA, CDR2 SQIVND (reference sequence). This TCR derives from an elderly man with acute or convalescent COVID-19. The specimen sequenced was peripheral blood. V is TRBV19 and J is TRBJ2-1; D is undetermined. The chain's CDR3 is CASSIPSVEQFF. In nucleotides, the CDR3 is TGTGCCAGTAGTATCCCGAGCGTTGAGCAGTTCTTC.